The sequence of this TCR beta chain was determined in a study of T cell responses to AZD1222 COVID-19 vaccine (dated by TCRdb to 2020 to 2022). Regarding the research as a whole: AZD1222 recipients with second doses at about 4 weeks or about 12 weeks were pooled, because spike-specific TCR depth and breadth did not differ between schedules. A total of over 230 trial participants underwent TCR sequencing, of whom approximately 200 had received two doses of AZD1222 and about 25 had received two doses of the MenACWY control vaccine. Enrollment into the trials was organized by age into subgroups of 18-55, 56-69 and 70-plus years, and those subgroups contained roughly 150, 30 and 60 TCR-sequenced participants, respectively. What the authors observed across the whole study: Reportedly, close to half of the unique spike-specific TCRs recognized epitopes lying outside the regions that are mutated in the B.1.351 and B.1.1.7 variants. No day 14 peak-response samples were available, so repertoires were characterized only after the peak T cell response. Only six AZD1222 recipients were SARS-CoV-2 seropositive at baseline, limiting conclusions about previously exposed vaccinees. After two AZD1222 doses, spike-specific TCR breadth and depth were significantly higher than at day 0 and than in MenACWY recipients. Most participants were white British and females outnumbered males, and the authors suggested that clonal diversity may have been underestimated. The 56-69-year group was small, and its depth increase did not reach significance, likely because of low power. CD4 TCRs associated with the vaccine covered the entire spike protein, and the dominant responses were in regions 160-218 and 743-854.

This clone was counted a single time. Its recognized antigen is unknown. The input lacks base qualities; no much larger clone sits a single base away. The CDR3 regions of human TCRbeta chains were analyzed by immunosequencing. On the authors' methods: TCRs in the repertoires were matched against a reference library of SARS-CoV-2-specific TCRs that had been generated with the MIRA antigen-specificity platform. Breadth was defined as the fraction of unique TCRs that were SARS-CoV-2-associated. Depth was defined as the fraction of total T cells that were SARS-CoV-2-associated. Using the MIRA data, each spike-specific TCR was mapped to the spike region that the TCR reacts to and placed in a CD4 or CD8 class. Log10-transformed breadth and depth values were compared by one-way ANOVA with Sidak's multiple comparisons tests. TCRdb obtained this table from immuneACCESS and retained in-frame rearrangements with V and J assigned. These tables miss some clones; where compared with another copy, unresolved V genes account for less than half of the shortfall, and the remainder is unexplained. The D gene and trimming were derived from the DNA, and the V and J assignments and clone size from that table. In all, the sample holds fewer than 200,000 clones, and 70% to 90% of those were seen once. The top ten clonotypes cover around 5.8% of the sample.

The CDR3 holds 11 amino acids from the cysteine to the phenylalanine. Only the CDR3 part of the read is kept: 33 bases, read in frame from the first base. A distance of 4 bases separates the germline ends of V and J, which lose 4 bases and 3 bases respectively. CDR1 and CDR2, looked up from the germline V gene, are SNHLY and FYNNEI. The intended sense of this specimen's time point label: baseline before first vaccination. Samples from vaccinated people were obtained from the UK trials COV001 and COV002, which included a single-blind randomized controlled phase 2/3 trial of AZD1222 (ChAdOx1 nCoV-19) in healthy adults. For TCRbeta chain sequencing, PBMC samples from trial participants were taken at day 0 and at day 28 after the second dose.

The sequence derives from an adult in good health. This receptor chain uses TRBV2 and TRBJ2-7; the D gene is not confidently resolved. Sequencing was performed on peripheral blood, taken on day 0 of AZD1222 vaccination. The CDR3 here reads CASSVDYEQYF. In nucleotides, the sequence is TGTGCCAGCAGTGTAGACTACGAGCAGTACTTC. Extended through the reference TRBV2 and TRBJ2-7 proteins, this CDR3 yields the full variable domain: EPEVTQTPSHQVTQMGQEVILRCVPISNHLYFYWYRQILGQKVEFLVSFYNNEISEKSEIFDDQFSVERPDGSNFTLKIRSTKLEDSAMYFCASSVDYEQYFGPGTRLTVT.